This section outlines one TCR beta chain sequence together with its context. The antigen remains undetermined. Reverse transcription of about 0.5 to 1 ug RNA was carried out with random hexamers. TCRdb re-called the immunoSEQ multiplex PCR reads through MiXCR, storing one row per CDR3 protein. The sample records 75,000 to 95,000 distinct CDR3 sequences, roughly 94% being singletons. The source of the sample is a study of CD8 T cells in Susac syndrome. Study as a whole: When blood was collected, patients with Susac syndrome were therapy-naive, were taking corticosteroids, or were receiving intravenous immunoglobulin alone.

Overall study results and limits: Peak Susac CD8+ clonal expansion occurred in TEMRA cells and active patients.

Trimming cost V 0 bases and J 4 bases, with 13 bases left between them. Germline V gene data show CDR1 as SGDLS and CDR2 as YYNGEE. The CDR3 has 15 amino acids. As judged by recently defined diagnostic criteria, patients with Susac syndrome had definite or probable disease. Purification of the CD8+ and CD4+ T cells relied on negative isolation, and TEMRA cells underwent FACS enrichment. The sample comprised CD8+ T cells from PBMCs. This clonotype was obtained from a human donor with Susac syndrome. This rearrangement joins TRBV9 to TRBJ2-5; maybe TRBD2 (6 bases). The CDR3 here is CASSVEGTGRETQYF. Written as DNA, the CDR3 is TGTGCCAGCAGCGTAGAGGGGACTGGACGAGAGACCCAGTACTTC.